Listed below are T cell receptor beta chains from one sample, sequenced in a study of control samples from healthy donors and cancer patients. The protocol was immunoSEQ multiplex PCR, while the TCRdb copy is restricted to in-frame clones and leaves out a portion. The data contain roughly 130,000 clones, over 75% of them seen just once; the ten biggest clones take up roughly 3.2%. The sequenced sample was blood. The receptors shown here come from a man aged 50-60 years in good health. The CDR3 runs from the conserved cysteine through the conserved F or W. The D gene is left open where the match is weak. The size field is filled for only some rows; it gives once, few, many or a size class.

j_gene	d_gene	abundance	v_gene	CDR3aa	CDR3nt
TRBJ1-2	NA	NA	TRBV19	CASTIQVRLNYGYTF	TGTGCCAGTACTATCCAAGTACGACTTAACTATGGCTACACCTTC
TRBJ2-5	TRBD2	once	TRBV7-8	CASSFGGGSRETQYF	TGTGCCAGCAGCTTTGGGGGGGGGTCCCGGGAGACCCAGTACTTC
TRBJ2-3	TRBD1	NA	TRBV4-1	CASSPDRGLPDTQYF	TGCGCCAGCAGCCCGGACAGGGGGCTGCCAGATACGCAGTATTTT
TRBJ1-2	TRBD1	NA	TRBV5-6	CASSGYSGTGYGYTF	TGTGCCAGCAGCGGGTACTCCGGGACAGGGTATGGCTACACCTTC
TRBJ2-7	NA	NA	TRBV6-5	CASGFSSYEQYF	TGTGCCAGCGGATTTAGTTCCTACGAGCAGTACTTC
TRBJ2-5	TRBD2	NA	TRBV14	CASSLGPSGEKETQYF	TGTGCCAGCAGCCTAGGTCCTAGCGGGGAAAAAGAGACCCAGTACTTC
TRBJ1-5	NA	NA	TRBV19	CASSRDEGLSNQPQHF	TGTGCCAGTAGTCGTGATGAGGGGTTAAGCAATCAGCCCCAGCATTTT
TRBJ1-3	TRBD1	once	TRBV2	CASSERSGGAGNTIYF	TGTGCCAGCAGTGAGCGGTCAGGGGGCGCTGGAAACACCATATATTTT
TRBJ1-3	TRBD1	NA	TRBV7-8	CASSTRDRGDGGNTIYF	TGTGCCAGCAGCACGAGGGACAGGGGAGATGGGGGAAACACCATATATTTT
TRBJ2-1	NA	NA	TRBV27	CASSYSRGGGAEFF	TGTGCCAGCAGTTACTCCAGGGGTGGTGGGGCTGAGTTCTTC
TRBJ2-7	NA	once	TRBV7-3	CASSLNGGHEQYF	TGTGCCAGCAGCTTAAACGGGGGCCACGAGCAGTACTTC
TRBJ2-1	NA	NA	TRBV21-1	CASSKGLAGAPGEQFF	TGTGCCAGCAGCAAAGGGCTAGCGGGGGCGCCGGGGGAGCAGTTCTTC
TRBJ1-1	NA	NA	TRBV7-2	CASSLAGWNTEAFF	TGTGCCAGCAGCTTGGCGGGGTGGAACACTGAAGCTTTCTTT
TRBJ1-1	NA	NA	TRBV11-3	CASSPRWGGAGTEAFF	TGTGCCAGCAGCCCCCGATGGGGGGGCGCGGGGACTGAAGCTTTCTTT
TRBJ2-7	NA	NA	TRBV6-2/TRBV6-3	CASSPADPSYEQYF	TGTGCCAGCAGTCCAGCCGACCCCTCCTACGAGCAGTACTTC
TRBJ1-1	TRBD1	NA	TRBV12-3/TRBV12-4	CASTVQGATEAFF	TGTGCCAGCACCGTACAGGGGGCCACTGAAGCTTTCTTT
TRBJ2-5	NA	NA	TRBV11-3	CASSLGETQYF	TGTGCCAGCAGCTTAGGAGAGACCCAGTACTTC
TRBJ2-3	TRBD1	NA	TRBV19	CASRQGTGGADTQYF	TGTGCCAGTAGACAAGGGACAGGGGGCGCAGATACGCAGTATTTT
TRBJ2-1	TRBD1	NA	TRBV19	CASTKGQGSKQFF	TGTGCCAGTACTAAAGGACAGGGATCGAAGCAGTTCTTC
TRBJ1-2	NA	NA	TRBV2	CASSRRAANYGYTF	TGTGCCAGCAGTAGGCGGGCAGCTAACTATGGCTACACCTTC
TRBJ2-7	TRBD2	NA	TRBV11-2	CASSRRLAGSYEQYF	TGTGCCAGCAGCCGCAGACTAGCGGGGTCATACGAGCAGTACTTC
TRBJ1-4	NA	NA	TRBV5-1	CASRPRQGNNEKLFF	TGCGCCAGCAGACCTCGCCAGGGGAATAATGAAAAACTGTTTTTT
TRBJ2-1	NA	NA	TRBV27	CATRAGAFVNEQFF	TGTGCCACCAGGGCAGGGGCCTTCGTTAATGAGCAGTTCTTC
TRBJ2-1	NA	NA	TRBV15	CATSRDTANNEQFF	TGTGCCACCAGCAGAGATACGGCTAACAATGAGCAGTTCTTC
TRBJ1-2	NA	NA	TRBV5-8	CASSWVRGSDSTGYTF	TGTGCCAGCAGCTGGGTGAGGGGTTCGGACAGTACTGGCTACACCTTC
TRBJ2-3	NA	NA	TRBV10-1	CASSAAGATEENF	TGCGCCAGCAGTGCGGCAGGGGCGACGGAGGAGAATTTT
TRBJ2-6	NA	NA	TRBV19	CASSSVSSGANVLTF	TGTGCCAGTAGTTCTGTGAGCTCTGGGGCCAACGTCCTGACTTTC
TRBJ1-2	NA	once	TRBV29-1	CSVERAATIGYTF	TGCAGCGTTGAGAGGGCAGCGACAATAGGCTACACCTTC
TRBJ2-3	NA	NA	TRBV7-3	CASSWGGEDTQYF	TGTGCCAGCAGCTGGGGGGGCGAGGATACGCAGTATTTT